These T cell receptor beta chains were read from a single sample in a study of identical twins. TCRdb fed the 5' RACE reads into MiXCR, producing one record per CDR3 protein. The sample records around 220,000 distinct CDR3 sequences, under 12% being singletons. The material sequenced was memory T cells sorted from blood. These TCRs come from a man aged 45-65 years in good health. The CDR3 runs from the conserved cysteine through the conserved F or W. The D gene is left open where the match is weak. Part of the rows lack a size; the others show once, few, many or a class for expanded clones.

many	TRBJ2-7	.	TRBV5-1	CASSFRAADEQYF	TGCGCCAGCAGCTTTCGGGCAGCGGACGAGCAGTACTTC
.	TRBJ2-3	.	TRBV6-4	CASSVGPGDTQYF	TGTGCCAGCAGCGTGGGGCCCGGGGATACGCAGTATTTT
few	TRBJ2-5	TRBD1	TRBV7-2	CASSRTGYETQYF	TGTGCCAGCAGCCGGACAGGGTACGAGACCCAGTACTTC
few	TRBJ2-2	.	TRBV12-3/TRBV12-4	CASSLAGVGELFF	TGTGCCAGCAGTTTAGCGGGAGTTGGGGAGCTGTTTTTT
many	TRBJ2-3	TRBD2	TRBV3-1	CASSQVAGAADTQYF	TGTGCCAGCAGCCAAGTAGCGGGAGCGGCAGATACGCAGTATTTT
.	TRBJ1-1	.	TRBV5-6	CASSRITGYTEAFF	TGTGCCAGCAGCCGCATCACAGGGTACACTGAAGCTTTCTTT
few	TRBJ2-1	TRBD2	TRBV7-9	CASSSSGGSSYNEQFF	TGTGCCAGCAGCTCTAGCGGGGGAAGCTCCTACAATGAGCAGTTCTTC
.	TRBJ1-2	.	TRBV7-2	CASSLVQGSGYTF	TGTGCCAGCAGCTTAGTACAAGGTAGTGGCTACACCTTC
.	TRBJ2-7	.	TRBV20-1	CSASGLDSYEQYF	TGCAGTGCTTCGGGACTGGATTCCTACGAGCAGTACTTC
.	TRBJ2-5	.	TRBV12-3/TRBV12-4	CASSLTTSKETQYF	TGTGCCAGCAGTTTAACTACTAGTAAAGAGACCCAGTACTTC
many	TRBJ2-5	TRBD2	TRBV20-1	CSASGTSETQYF	TGCAGTGCTAGCGGGACTAGCGAGACCCAGTACTTC
many	TRBJ1-1	TRBD1	TRBV29-1	CSARVRTGGTEAFF	TGCAGCGCCCGAGTCCGGACAGGTGGGACTGAAGCTTTCTTT
.	TRBJ2-1	.	TRBV12-3/TRBV12-4	CASTPSGSSYNEQFF	TGTGCCAGCACTCCTTCAGGCAGCTCCTACAATGAGCAGTTCTTC
medium-sized	TRBJ2-7	TRBD2	TRBV12-3/TRBV12-4	CASSLSGYQGEQYF	TGTGCCAGCTCCCTTAGCGGGTACCAGGGCGAGCAGTACTTC
.	TRBJ2-2	.	TRBV3-1	CASSQDPASFTGELFF	TGTGCCAGCAGCCAAGATCCGGCTAGCTTCACCGGGGAGCTGTTTTTT
many	TRBJ2-6	.	TRBV4-3	CASSQDLAAGANVLTF	TGCGCCAGCAGCCAAGATCTGGCTGCGGGGGCCAACGTCCTGACTTTC
many	TRBJ2-1	TRBD2	TRBV7-7	CASSPSGTSAYNEQFF	TGTGCTAGCAGCCCATCCGGGACTAGCGCTTACAATGAGCAGTTCTTC
few	TRBJ2-7	.	TRBV20-1	CSARGLVAYEQYF	TGCAGTGCTAGAGGCCTAGTAGCCTACGAGCAGTACTTC
.	TRBJ2-7	.	TRBV20-1	CSARGSAGNPYEQYF	TGCAGTGCTAGAGGATCGGCGGGCAATCCCTACGAGCAGTACTTC
many	TRBJ1-4	.	TRBV4-2	CASSQLWGRANEKLFF	TGTGCCAGCAGCCAACTATGGGGTAGAGCTAATGAAAAACTGTTTTTT
.	TRBJ2-5	TRBD1	TRBV7-2	CASSLGYRGRETQYF	TGTGCCAGCAGCTTAGGTTACAGGGGGCGCGAGACCCAGTACTTC
.	TRBJ2-3	TRBD2	TRBV27	CASSLWLAGPTDTQYF	TGTGCCAGCAGTTTATGGTTAGCGGGGCCCACAGATACGCAGTATTTT
many	TRBJ2-1	TRBD2	TRBV20-1	CSAKRGSSYNEQFF	TGCAGTGCTAAGCGGGGAAGCTCCTACAATGAGCAGTTCTTC
.	TRBJ1-1	TRBD1	TRBV15	CATSRGDREAFF	TGTGCCACCAGCAGAGGCGACAGGGAGGCTTTCTTT
.	TRBJ2-5	.	TRBV29-1	CSVGFFETQYF	TGCAGCGTCGGGTTTTTCGAGACCCAGTACTTC
.	TRBJ2-3	.	TRBV7-3	CASSSTGVIDTQYF	TGTGCCAGCAGCTCGACAGGAGTCATAGATACGCAGTATTTT
few	TRBJ1-1	TRBD1	TRBV14	CASSQGTGFSTEAFF	TGTGCCAGCAGCCAAGGGACAGGGTTTAGCACTGAAGCTTTCTTT
many	TRBJ1-4	.	TRBV4-1	CASSQAVDLREEKLFF	TGCGCCAGCAGCCAAGCCGTCGACCTGCGGGAGGAAAAACTGTTTTTT
.	TRBJ2-2	TRBD1	TRBV30	CAWSALTGPAGELFF	TGTGCCTGGAGTGCCTTGACAGGGCCCGCCGGGGAGCTGTTTTTT
few	TRBJ1-5	.	TRBV4-3	CASSQEPRGYQPQHF	TGCGCCAGCAGCCAAGAACCAAGGGGGTATCAGCCCCAGCATTTT
.	TRBJ2-1	TRBD1	TRBV7-2	CASSADRFNEQFF	TGTGCCAGCAGCGCGGACAGGTTCAATGAGCAGTTCTTC
many	TRBJ1-2	.	TRBV4-3	CASSQDHGMENYGYTF	TGCGCCAGCAGCCAAGATCACGGGATGGAGAACTATGGCTACACCTTC
.	TRBJ1-1	.	TRBV20-1	CSARKGNTEAFF	TGCAGTGCTAGAAAGGGGAACACTGAAGCTTTCTTT
.	TRBJ2-5	.	TRBV5-6	CASSLFGLVRGINETQYF	TGTGCCAGCAGCTTATTTGGATTGGTTCGGGGGATTAATGAGACCCAGTACTTC
once	TRBJ2-4	TRBD2	TRBV20-1	CSATQAGRRAKNIQYF	TGCAGTGCCACGCAAGCGGGAAGGCGGGCCAAAAACATTCAGTACTTC
many	TRBJ2-3	.	TRBV20-1	CSARVIVGSYRTDTQYF	TGCAGTGCTAGAGTGATTGTAGGGAGCTACCGCACAGATACGCAGTATTTT
many	TRBJ2-3	.	TRBV18	CASSPASRTDTQYF	TGTGCCAGCTCACCAGCTAGCAGGACAGATACGCAGTATTTT
many	TRBJ2-7	.	TRBV7-2	CASSFKMGGEQYF	TGTGCCAGCAGCTTTAAAATGGGAGGCGAGCAGTACTTC
few	TRBJ2-5	.	TRBV5-1	CASTHRPGTQEETQYF	TGCGCCAGCACCCACAGGCCCGGGACGCAAGAAGAGACCCAGTACTTC